This T cell receptor (beta chain) is from a study of T-cell memory formation after mild COVID-19. Study-wide findings and caveats: There was no confirmation that second-wave clones peaking on day 37 were SARS-CoV-2 specific. Contracting clones, day 15 to 85, had balanced CD4/CD8, and later expanders favored CD4+. Memory sampled before infection contained some responding clones, suggesting cross-reactive memory joined.

Sample barcodes and UMIs were carried by the TCR alpha and TCR beta cDNA libraries that 5'RACE generated with constant-segment primers. TCRdb reprocessed the 5' RACE reads with MiXCR, giving one entry per CDR3 protein. The sample gives approximately 290,000 distinct CDR3 sequences, 7.5% to 9.5% of which show up once; 20% to 25% is in the top ten. This clonotype was observed at least ten times. Its target is not known. Trimming took 4 bases from V and 2 from J, leaving 20 bases between them. There are 17 residues in the CDR3. Germline V gene sequence: CDR1 SGHTA, CDR2 FQGTGA. The J gene is TRBJ1-2, the V gene TRBV7-3, with D uncertain. The origin of this receptor is a man younger than 35 who had mild COVID-19 (a few samples of this study predate the infection). Cell type and time point are not known. Sequenced sample: PBMCs or a T cell subset sorted from them (not recorded which). This CDR3 reads CASSSLSRLRKNYGYTF. The DNA for the CDR3 is TGTGCCAGCAGCTCCCTTTCGAGACTTAGGAAGAACTATGGCTACACCTTC. Together with reference TRBV7-3 and TRBJ1-2, the CDR3 gives the full variable domain: GAGVSQTPSNKVTEKGKYVELRCDPISGHTALYWYRQSLGQGPEFLIYFQGTGAADDSGLPNDRFFAVRPEGSVSTLKIQRTERGDSAVYLCASSSLSRLRKNYGYTFGSGTRLTVV.